The 30 T cell receptor beta chains below come from one sample, sequenced in a study of CD8+ T cells in alopecia areata. Treatment indicated: oral pan-JAK inhibitor, 5-10 mg twice daily. Extracted RNA was reverse transcribed into cDNA, the sequencing template. TCRdb's table, derived via immunoSEQ multiplex PCR, lists solely in-frame clones and lacks some. The sample contains more than 200,000 clones, over 60% of which appear only once. The sequencing used CD4+ T cells sorted from blood, collected at week 4, from a patient treated with tofacitinib. The receptors shown here come from a human donor with alopecia areata.

The rearrangement uses TRBV25-1 and TRBJ1-4; D is ambiguous. V lost 3 bases to trimming and J lost 4 bases, with 12 bases between them. This CDR3 is 15 amino acids long. From germline, CDR1 is MGHDK and CDR2 SYGVNS. The DNA of the CDR3 is TGTGCCAGCAGTGAGGCAAAGGGTGATAATGAAAAACTGTTTTTT. It codes for CASSEAKGDNEKLFF.

This clone turned up a few times. The V and J genes are TRBV7-2 and TRBJ2-3; unclear D gene. From germline, CDR1 is SGHTA and CDR2 FQGNSA. Between the trimmed V and J ends, which lost 7 bases and 0 bases, there was a span of 11 bases. CDR3 length equals 14 residues. The CDR3 nucleotides are TGTGCCAGCAAAGAAGGCGGAAGCACAGATACGCAGTATTTT. It is translated as CASKEGGSTDTQYF.

The rearrangement links TRBV29-1 to TRBJ1-1; tentatively, D is TRBD1 (6 bases). This CDR3 has 13 amino acids. Trimming pared 6 bases from V and 5 bases from J, leaving 16 bases between. Germline assignment: CDR1 SQVTM and CDR2 ANQGSEA. CDR3 sequence reads: CSVTAQGGTEAFF. CDR3 nucleotides: TGCAGCGTCACCGCACAGGGTGGAACTGAAGCTTTCTTT.

The CDR3 protein is CASSSDTLEQYF. CDR3 bases: TGCGCCAGCAGCTCTGATACGCTCGAGCAGTACTTC. The rearrangement links TRBV5-1 to TRBJ2-7; no clear D gene. CDR1 SGHRS and CDR2 YFSETQ come from the germline V gene. Trimming took 3 bases from V and 6 from J, leaving 10 bases between them. The CDR3 is 12 amino acids.

This clone was seen once. The chain links TRBV7-6 to TRBJ1-4; D is undetermined. The CDR3 totals 15 residues. Germline CDR1 reads SGHVS; CDR2 reads FNYEAQ. The germline V and J ends were trimmed by 5 bases and 0 bases, with 10 bases remaining between them. This CDR3 reads CASSPFGTTNEKLFF. CDR3 DNA: TGTGCCAGCAGCCCCTTCGGGACAACTAATGAAAAACTGTTTTTT.

This clone was detected a few times. The genes are TRBV30 and TRBJ2-6; D gene uncertain. The CDR3 has 12 residues. V lost 3 bases and J lost 2, with 2 bases in between. The V gene's germline CDR1 is GTSNPN and CDR2 SVGIG (reference sequence). DNA of the CDR3: TGTGCCTGGAGACCTGGGGCCAACGTCCTGACTTTC. This encodes CAWRPGANVLTF.

This clone was seen a handful of times. The chain couples TRBV4-2 to TRBJ2-4; 8 bases fit TRBD1. The CDR3 runs 17 residues. J lost 6 bases, V lost 3 bases, and 13 bases had no gene match. The V gene's germline CDR1 is LGHNA and CDR2 YNFKEQ. The CDR3 bases are TGTGCCAGCAGCCAGACCGACTGGCAGGGGGCCCTAAACATTCAGTACTTC. Amino acids: CASSQTDWQGALNIQYF.

This clone was picked up a small number of times. The rearrangement links TRBV10-3 to TRBJ2-7; 12 bases are a match to TRBD1. The CDR3 is 16 residues long. The germline gives CDR1 ENHRY, CDR2 SYGVKD. V trimming: 1 base; J trimming: 4 bases; junction bases outside the gene matches: 5. This chain's CDR3 is CAISEWDRGRKYEQYF. CDR3 in DNA: TGTGCCATCAGTGAGTGGGACAGGGGGCGCAAGTACGAGCAGTACTTC.

The chain recombines TRBV2 with TRBJ2-4; maybe TRBD1 (5 bases). The CDR3 has 18 amino acids. Germline CDR1 reads SNHLY; CDR2 reads FYNNEI. V was shortened by 8 bases and J by 0 bases, with 23 bases between the two germline ends. The CDR3 DNA sequence: TGTGCCAGCGCAGCAGGGCTAGGAAAGTCCCTAGCCAAAAACATTCAGTACTTC. It yields the protein CASAAGLGKSLAKNIQYF.

This clone was observed a few times. The chain has TRBV5-1 and TRBJ2-5, with TRBD1 matching 7 bases. This CDR3 is built from 14 residues. Germline assignment: CDR1 SGHRS and CDR2 YFSETQ. V lost 4 bases, J lost 2 bases, and 5 bases stayed unmatched. The CDR3: CASSRGTDQETQYF. The CDR3 DNA reads TGCGCCAGCAGCAGAGGGACAGATCAAGAGACCCAGTACTTC.

This sequence joins TRBV7-2 and TRBJ2-2; D gene uncertain. The germline V gene has CDR1 SGHTA and CDR2 FQGNSA. The CDR3 is made up of 14 amino acids. The germline V and J ends were trimmed by 1 base and 3 bases, with 6 bases remaining between them. DNA of the CDR3: TGTGCCAGCAGCTTAGGTGGTTACACCGGGGAGCTGTTTTTT. Encoded protein: CASSLGGYTGELFF.

The table lists this clone with a few counts. The rearrangement links TRBV11-2 to TRBJ2-3, with 9 bases lining up with TRBD2. V lost 3 bases to trimming and J lost 3 bases; unmatched junction nucleotides: 1. Germline V gene data show CDR1 as SGHAT and CDR2 as FQNNGV. The CDR3 has 14 amino acids. The DNA for the CDR3 is TGTGCCAGCAGCTTGGGACTAGCTACAGATACGCAGTATTTT. Amino acid sequence: CASSLGLATDTQYF.

The chain combines TRBV27 with TRBJ1-6, with 9 positions matching TRBD1. Germline V gene lookup returns CDR1 MNHEY and CDR2 SMNVEV (reference sequence). The CDR3 length is 15 residues. Trimming removed 5 bases from V and 7 bases from J; junction bases left unmatched: 6. The CDR3 is CASSRTGEGNSPLHF. For the CDR3, the DNA is TGTGCCAGCAGTCGGACAGGGGAAGGCAATTCACCCCTCCACTTT.

This rearrangement joins TRBV2 to TRBJ1-1; unclear D gene. V was cut by 2 bases and J by 1 base, with 8 bases left in between. Germline V lookup: CDR1 SNHLY, CDR2 FYNNEI. The CDR3 is made up of 14 amino acids. DNA for the CDR3: TGTGCCAGCAGTGAATTTCAGCCGAACACTGAAGCTTTCTTT. The encoded protein is CASSEFQPNTEAFF.

The chain employs TRBV30 and TRBJ1-2; 7 bases are a match to TRBD1. The CDR3 loop spans 14 amino acids. The germline gives CDR1 GTSNPN, CDR2 SVGIG (reference sequence). The ends lost 3 bases at V and 7 bases at J; junction bases unmatched: 11. The CDR3: CAWRVPGTVGGYTF. The CDR3, as DNA: TGTGCCTGGAGAGTTCCCGGGACAGTGGGTGGCTACACCTTC. Filled out from reference TRBV30 and TRBJ1-2, the complete variable domain reads SQTIHQWPATLVQPVGSPLSLECTVEGTSNPNLYWYRQAAGRGLQLLFYSVGIGQISSEVPQNLSASRPQDRQFILSSKKLLLSDSGFYLCAWRVPGTVGGYTFGSGTRLTVV.

The rearrangement joins TRBV7-9 to TRBJ2-3; the D gene could be TRBD1 or TRBD2 (6 bases each). Trimming removed 1 base from V and 2 bases from J, with 10 bases in between. CDR1 and CDR2 (germline): SEHNR, FQNEAQ (reference sequence). The CDR3 has 15 residues. The CDR3, as DNA: TGTGCCAGCAGCTTAGGTGGGGGGCACACAGATACGCAGTATTTT. Amino acid sequence: CASSLGGGHTDTQYF.

CDR3 nucleotides: TGTGCCTGGTCCCGAGCTATCAATCAGCCCCAGCATTTT. Translated, it gives CAWSRAINQPQHF. The chain links TRBV30 to TRBJ1-5, with D uncertain. CDR1 is GTSNPN and CDR2 is SVGIG in the germline V gene (reference sequence). The ends were cut back, 5 bases at V and 3 bases at J, with 11 bases in the middle. CDR3 length: 13 residues.

This clone appeared a few times. The chain couples TRBV25-1 to TRBJ2-1; possible D gene TRBD2, 5 bases. V was pared by 4 bases and J by 6 bases, with 16 bases between. This CDR3 comprises 15 residues. In germline, CDR1 is MGHDK, CDR2 SYGVNS. As DNA, the CDR3 is TGTGCCAGCAGTGCGACCCCCTACGGGGTCAATGAGCAGTTCTTC. This sequence encodes CASSATPYGVNEQFF.

The rearrangement uses TRBV5-1 and TRBJ2-5, with 9 bases fitting TRBD1. CDR3 size: 15 residues. With 1 base clipped from V and 5 bases from J, the junction kept 6 bases outside the gene matches. Germline CDR1 and CDR2: SGHRS and YFSETQ. For the CDR3, the DNA is TGCGCCAGCAGCTTGCGCGGGACAGGGCGGGAGACCCAGTACTTC. Residues: CASSLRGTGRETQYF.

The chain uses TRBV10-3 and TRBJ2-1; perhaps TRBD1 as D (6 bases). V was pared by 6 bases and J by 5 bases, with 20 bases between. Per the germline V gene, CDR1 is ENHRY and CDR2 is SYGVKD. CDR3 length: 16 residues. This chain's CDR3 is CAISLHGQKNHNEQFF. The CDR3, as DNA: TGTGCCATCAGCCTCCACGGACAGAAGAACCACAATGAGCAGTTCTTC.

This chain links TRBV6-5 with TRBJ2-5; 8 bases match TRBD1. The CDR3 loop spans 14 amino acids. The junction had 4 bases not matched to a gene; V was cut back by 0 bases and J by 7 bases. CDR1 and CDR2 from the germline V gene are MNHEY and SVGAGI. CDR3 amino acids: CASSYSLQGGTQYF. The CDR3 nucleotides are TGTGCCAGCAGTTACTCGTTACAGGGGGGGACCCAGTACTTC.

V is TRBV30 and J is TRBJ2-3; D possibly corresponds to TRBD1 (5 bases). Germline CDR1 is GTSNPN and CDR2 is SVGIG (reference sequence). Trimming left V 2 bases short and J 9 bases short, with 12 bases between. The CDR3 runs 12 residues. The CDR3 reads CAWSSGRRTQYF. CDR3 coding DNA: TGTGCCTGGAGTTCAGGGCGCAGGACGCAGTATTTT.

This chain's CDR3 is CASSVFPTNTGELFF. The CDR3 nucleotides read TGTGCCAGCAGCGTATTTCCAACGAACACCGGGGAGCTGTTTTTT. The chain carries TRBV9 and TRBJ2-2; D gene unclear. The germline CDR1 and CDR2 sequences are SGDLS and YYNGEE. The length of the CDR3 is 15 residues. Trimming took 1 base from V and 0 from J, leaving 7 bases between them.

CDR3: CASSPDRGGNEQFF. The CDR3 nucleotides read TGTGCCAGCAGCCCCGACAGGGGAGGCAATGAGCAGTTCTTC. The V gene is TRBV7-2, the J gene TRBJ2-1; 8 bases agree with TRBD1. Per the germline V gene, CDR1 is SGHTA and CDR2 is FQGNSA. This CDR3 spans 14 amino acids. Unmatched junction bases numbered 6, after V lost 5 bases and J lost 6 bases.

This clone was counted only a few times. The chain has TRBV9 and TRBJ2-1; no definite D call. Per the germline V gene, CDR1 is SGDLS and CDR2 is YYNGEE. CDR3 size: 13 residues. V lost 0 bases, J lost 9 bases, and 10 bases lay in between. CDR3 sequence: CASSVEALSEQFF. In nucleotides, the CDR3 is TGTGCCAGCAGCGTAGAAGCTCTGAGTGAGCAGTTCTTC. Variable domain in full (rest from reference TRBV9 and TRBJ2-1): DSGVTQTPKHLITATGQRVTLRCSPRSGDLSVYWYQQSLDQGLQFLIQYYNGEERAKGNILERFSAQQFPDLHSELNLSSLELGDSALYFCASSVEALSEQFFGPGTRLTVL.

The chain uses TRBV29-1 and TRBJ2-3; D ambiguous. The CDR3 sequence is 12 residues long. The germline V and J ends were trimmed by 2 bases and 2 bases, with 5 bases remaining between them. Germline lookup yields CDR1 SQVTM and CDR2 ANQGSEA. The chain's CDR3 is CSVEPTTDTQYF. CDR3 sequence (DNA): TGCAGCGTTGAACCAACCACAGATACGCAGTATTTT.

The CDR3 sequence: CSVAGTAGTEAFF. The CDR3 nucleotides are TGCAGCGTTGCAGGGACCGCGGGCACTGAAGCTTTCTTT. The chain joins TRBV29-1 to TRBJ1-1; TRBD1 might be the D (5 bases). V lost 4 bases and J lost 4, with 13 bases in between. The germline V gene has CDR1 SQVTM and CDR2 ANQGSEA. The CDR3 extends over 13 amino acids.

The chain couples TRBV27 to TRBJ1-2, with 9 nucleotides matching TRBD1. Trimming cost V 6 bases and J 2 bases; bases outside gene matches: 1. The CDR3 is 13 residues long. Germline CDR1 is MNHEY and CDR2 is SMNVEV (reference sequence). The CDR3 DNA follows: TGTGCCAGCAGGGGACAGGGAAACTATGGCTACACCTTC. Translating gives CASRGQGNYGYTF.

This sequence joins TRBV13 and TRBJ1-2; D possibly corresponds to TRBD1 (5 bases). The germline gives CDR1 PRHDT, CDR2 FYEKMQ (reference sequence). Trimming shortened V by 3 bases and J by 4 bases, and 9 bases separated the two germline ends. The CDR3 covers 13 residues. The CDR3 coding sequence is TGTGCCAGCAGCTTCGGGGGAAGCTATGGCTACACCTTC. This translates into CASSFGGSYGYTF.

This clone was seen a handful of times. The CDR3 bases are TGTGCCAGCAGCCGAGGGACTAGCGAACCGAATGAGCAGTTCTTC. Translation gives CASSRGTSEPNEQFF. The chain has TRBV7-2 and TRBJ2-1; TRBD2 aligns across 10 bases. CDR3 size: 15 residues. Germline V gives CDR1 SGHTA, CDR2 FQGNSA. V dropped 5 bases and J dropped 7; count of bases not matched to a gene: 8.